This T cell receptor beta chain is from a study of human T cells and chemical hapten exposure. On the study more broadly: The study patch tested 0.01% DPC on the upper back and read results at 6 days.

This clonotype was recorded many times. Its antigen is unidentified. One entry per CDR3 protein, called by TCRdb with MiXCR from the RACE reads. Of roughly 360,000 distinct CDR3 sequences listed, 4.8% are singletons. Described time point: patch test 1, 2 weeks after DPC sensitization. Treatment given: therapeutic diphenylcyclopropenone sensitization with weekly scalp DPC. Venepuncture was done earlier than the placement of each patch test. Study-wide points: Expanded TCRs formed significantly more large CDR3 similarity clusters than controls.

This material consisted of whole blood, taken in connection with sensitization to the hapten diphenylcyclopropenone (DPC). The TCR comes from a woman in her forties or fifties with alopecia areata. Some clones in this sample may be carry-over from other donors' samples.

CDR3 protein: CASSLLAGSNQPQHF. DNA of the CDR3: TGTGCCAGCAGCTTACTTGCGGGGAGCAATCAGCCCCAGCATTTT. The chain uses TRBV7-8 and TRBJ1-5, with D uncertain. V dropped 2 bases and J dropped 1 base, with 9 bases sitting between them. This CDR3 has 15 residues. Germline-derived CDR1 and CDR2 are SGHVS and FQNEAQ.